This TCR beta chain comes out of a study of radiation and T cells in renal cell carcinoma. Time point defined: blood 2 weeks post-SBRT. The treatment here: 15 Gy SBRT to primary tumor, nephrectomy 4 weeks later. Serial blood draws occurred at baseline and 2 and 4 weeks post-SBRT. Method: immunoSEQ multiplex PCR; TCRdb's copy keeps in-frame clones and lacks some. The profile covers tens of thousands of clones, with around 78% appearing a single time and about 6.8% taken by the ten largest. The sample in question was blood, obtained from a patient whose treatment included radiotherapy and nephrectomy. The receptor was derived from a man in his fifties or sixties with renal cell carcinoma.

CDR3 nucleotide sequence: TGTGCCAGCGAGGGGACTAGCCTCCAAGAGACCCAGTACTTC. Its translation is CASEGTSLQETQYF. The V and J genes are TRBV25-1 and TRBJ2-5; the match to TRBD2 covers 9 bases. The CDR3 sequence is 14 residues long. V lost 8 bases, J lost 1 base, and 5 bases stayed unmatched. The germline gives CDR1 MGHDK, CDR2 SYGVNS.